Listed below are T cell receptor beta chains from one sample, sequenced in a study of blood T cell repertoires in COVID-19. Profiling relied on immunoSEQ multiplex PCR, and the TCRdb table lists in-frame clones only, not all of them. Seen here are about 300,000 clones, about 85% observed once, and the top ten hold 2% to 3%. Sample: peripheral blood. Every receptor here comes from a man between 18 and 29 years old with active or convalescent COVID-19. Both conserved end residues are part of each CDR3. Each record gives: V gene, D gene, clone size, J gene, CDR3 DNA, CDR3 protein. D genes are given only for firm matches. Expanded clones get a size class; other rows say once, few or many, or leave the size out.

>TRBV3-1/TRBV3-2|.|.|TRBJ1-3
TGTGCCAGCAGCCCCCGTTTTTGGGCGCAAGGAAACACCATATATTTT
CASSPRFWAQGNTIYF
>TRBV24-1|.|.|TRBJ2-3
TGTGCCACCAGTGAGGACGGGGTAGCGGTCACAGATACGCAGTATTTT
CATSEDGVAVTDTQYF
>TRBV29-1|.|.|TRBJ2-1
TGCAGCGTTGAACCTCGCCTAACTAGGAACAATGAGCAGTTCTTC
CSVEPRLTRNNEQFF
>TRBV7-3|.|.|TRBJ2-3
TGTGCCAGCAGCTTAATGGGCGGGAGCACAGATACGCAGTATTTT
CASSLMGGSTDTQYF
>TRBV5-6|.|few|TRBJ2-3
TGTGCCAGCAGCCTCCCCGGGGATACGCAGTATTTT
CASSLPGDTQYF
>TRBV28|.|.|TRBJ2-7
TGTGCCAGCAGTTTGGGGTATAGGGAGAAGTACGAGCAGTACTTC
CASSLGYREKYEQYF
>TRBV5-6|.|few|TRBJ2-5
TGTGCCAGCAGCTTGGGCTCGGTAGAAGAGACCCAGTACTTC
CASSLGSVEETQYF
>TRBV6-5|TRBD1|.|TRBJ2-3
TGTGCCAGCAGTTACGGACAGGGGGCAGATACGCAGTATTTT
CASSYGQGADTQYF
>TRBV27|.|.|TRBJ2-5
TGTGCCAGCAGTTTTGGTGGCGGAGAGACCCAGTACTTC
CASSFGGGETQYF
>TRBV6-5|TRBD1|.|TRBJ1-2
TGTGCCAGCAGTTACTCGAACAGGGGTGGCTACACCTTC
CASSYSNRGGYTF
>TRBV19|.|.|TRBJ1-5
TGTGCCAGTAGTATAGATCTCTCCTCTTGGCCCCAGCATTTT
CASSIDLSSWPQHF
>TRBV2|TRBD2|.|TRBJ2-3
TGTGCCAGCACACCCCTAGCGGGCCTCACAGATACGCAGTATTTT
CASTPLAGLTDTQYF
>TRBV5-1|.|.|TRBJ1-1
TGCGCCAGCAGCGAGACAGTTATGAACACTGAAGCTTTCTTT
CASSETVMNTEAFF
>TRBV10-2|.|.|TRBJ1-5
TGCGCCAGCAGTGATAATGCAGTCTTTCAGCCCCAGCATTTT
CASSDNAVFQPQHF
>TRBV28|TRBD1|.|TRBJ2-5
TGTGCCAGCAGGACAGGGTACGGCGAGACCCAGTACTTC
CASRTGYGETQYF
>TRBV25-1|TRBD2|.|TRBJ2-3
TGTGCCAGCAGTGCCCAAGCGGGGGGGCCGACAGATACGCAGTATTTT
CASSAQAGGPTDTQYF
>TRBV28|.|.|TRBJ2-3
TGTGCCAGCAGACCGGACACAAATACGCAGTATTTT
CASRPDTNTQYF
>TRBV5-1|TRBD1|.|TRBJ1-3
TGCGCCAGCAGCTCGGGCAGGGGGAACACCATATATTTT
CASSSGRGNTIYF
>TRBV11-2|TRBD2|.|TRBJ2-3
TGTGCCAGCAGCCCCGGGACTAGCGGGGGGTGGGGTACGCAGTATTTT
CASSPGTSGGWGTQYF
>TRBV11-2|TRBD2|.|TRBJ2-7
TGTGCCAGCAGCAAGCGGGATGTGCTCAGCTCCTACGAGCAGTACTTC
CASSKRDVLSSYEQYF
>TRBV19|.|.|TRBJ1-4
TGTACCACCGGAAATTCCGCGGCGGTATCTGAAAAACTGTTTTTT
CTTGNSAAVSEKLFF
>TRBV5-8|.|once|TRBJ2-7
TGTGCCAGCAGCCCCACCTACGAGCAGTACTTC
CASSPTYEQYF